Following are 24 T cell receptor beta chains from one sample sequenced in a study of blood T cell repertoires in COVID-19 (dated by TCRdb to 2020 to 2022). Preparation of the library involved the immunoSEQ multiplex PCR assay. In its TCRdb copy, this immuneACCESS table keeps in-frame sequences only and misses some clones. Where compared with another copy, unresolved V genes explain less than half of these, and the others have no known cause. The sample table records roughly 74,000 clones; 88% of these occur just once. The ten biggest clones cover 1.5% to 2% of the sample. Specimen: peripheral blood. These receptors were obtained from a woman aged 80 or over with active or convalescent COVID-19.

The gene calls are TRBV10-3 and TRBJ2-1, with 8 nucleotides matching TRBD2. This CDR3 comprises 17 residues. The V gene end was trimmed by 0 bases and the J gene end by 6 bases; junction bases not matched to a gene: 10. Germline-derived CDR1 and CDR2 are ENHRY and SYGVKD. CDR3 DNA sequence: TGTGCCATCAGTGAGTCGGTCCGGACTAGCCAGTTCAATGAGCAGTTCTTC. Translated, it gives CAISESVRTSQFNEQFF.

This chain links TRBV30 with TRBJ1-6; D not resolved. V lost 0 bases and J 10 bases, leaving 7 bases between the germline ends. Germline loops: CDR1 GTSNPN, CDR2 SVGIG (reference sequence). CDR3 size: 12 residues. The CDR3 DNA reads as TGTGCCTGGAGTGTACCTCAGTCACCCCTCCACTTT. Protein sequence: CAWSVPQSPLHF.

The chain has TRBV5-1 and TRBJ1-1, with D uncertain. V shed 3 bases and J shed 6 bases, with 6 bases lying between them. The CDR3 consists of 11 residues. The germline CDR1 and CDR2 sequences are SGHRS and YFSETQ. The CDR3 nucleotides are TGCGCCAGCAGCTCGAGCCCTGAAGCTTTCTTT. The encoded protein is CASSSSPEAFF.

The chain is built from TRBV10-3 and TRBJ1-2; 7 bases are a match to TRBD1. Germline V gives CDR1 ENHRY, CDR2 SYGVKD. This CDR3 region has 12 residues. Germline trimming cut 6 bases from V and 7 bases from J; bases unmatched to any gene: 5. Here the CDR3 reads CAIRETGSGYTF. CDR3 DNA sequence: TGTGCCATCAGGGAGACAGGGTCTGGCTACACCTTC.

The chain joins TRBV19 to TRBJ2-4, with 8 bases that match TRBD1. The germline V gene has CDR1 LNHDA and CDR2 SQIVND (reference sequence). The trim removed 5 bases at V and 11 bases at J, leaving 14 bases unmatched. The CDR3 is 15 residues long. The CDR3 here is CASSVQGGASRVQYF. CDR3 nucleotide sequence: TGTGCCAGTAGTGTACAGGGGGGAGCTTCGAGGGTTCAGTACTTC.

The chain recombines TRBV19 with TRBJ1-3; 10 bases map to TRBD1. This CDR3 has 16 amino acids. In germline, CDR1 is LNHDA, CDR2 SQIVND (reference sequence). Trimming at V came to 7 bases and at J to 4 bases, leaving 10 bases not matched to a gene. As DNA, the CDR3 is TGTGCCAGTACCCGACCAAGGGGACAGGGGGGAAACACCATATATTTT. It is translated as CASTRPRGQGGNTIYF.

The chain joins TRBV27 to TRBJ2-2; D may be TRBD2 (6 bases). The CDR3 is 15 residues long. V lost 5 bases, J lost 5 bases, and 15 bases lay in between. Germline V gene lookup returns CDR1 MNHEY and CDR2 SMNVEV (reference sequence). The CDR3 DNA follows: TGTGCCAGCAGTCCCAGACTAGTGGGAACCGGGGAGCTGTTTTTT. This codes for CASSPRLVGTGELFF.

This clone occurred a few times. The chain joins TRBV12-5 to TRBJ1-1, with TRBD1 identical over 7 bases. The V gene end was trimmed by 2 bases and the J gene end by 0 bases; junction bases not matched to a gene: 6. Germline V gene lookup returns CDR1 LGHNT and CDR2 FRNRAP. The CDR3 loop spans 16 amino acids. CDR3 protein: CASGLKRQGMNTEAFF. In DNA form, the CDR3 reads TGTGCTAGTGGTTTGAAAAGACAGGGAATGAACACTGAAGCTTTCTTT.

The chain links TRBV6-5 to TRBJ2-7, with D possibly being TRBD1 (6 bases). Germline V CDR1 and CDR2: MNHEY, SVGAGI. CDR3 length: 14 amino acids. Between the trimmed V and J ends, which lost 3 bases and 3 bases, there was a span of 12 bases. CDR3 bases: TGTGCCAGCAGTTATGCTCGAGGGGGCTACGAGCAGTACTTC. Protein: CASSYARGGYEQYF.

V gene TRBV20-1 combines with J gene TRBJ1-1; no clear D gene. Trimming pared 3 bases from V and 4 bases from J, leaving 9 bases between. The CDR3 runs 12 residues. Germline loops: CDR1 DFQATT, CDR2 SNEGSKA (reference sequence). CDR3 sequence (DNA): TGCAGTGCTAGTCAACTCCTCACTGAAGCTTTCTTT. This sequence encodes CSASQLLTEAFF.

CDR3 protein: CASIQGDAVDTEAFF. The CDR3, as DNA: TGTGCCAGTATTCAGGGGGACGCCGTAGACACTGAAGCTTTCTTT. This chain joins TRBV19 and TRBJ1-1; 7 bases line up with TRBD1. Trimming removed 7 bases from V and 3 bases from J; junction bases left unmatched: 11. CDR1 and CDR2 from the germline V gene are LNHDA and SQIVND (reference sequence). CDR3 size: 15 residues. The variable domain in full, with the rest retrieved from reference TRBV19 and TRBJ1-1, is DGGITQSPKYLFRKEGQNVTLSCEQNLNHDAMYWYRQDPGQGLRLIYYSQIVNDFQKGDIAEGYSVSREKKESFPLTVTSAQKNPTAFYLCASIQGDAVDTEAFFGQGTRLTVV.

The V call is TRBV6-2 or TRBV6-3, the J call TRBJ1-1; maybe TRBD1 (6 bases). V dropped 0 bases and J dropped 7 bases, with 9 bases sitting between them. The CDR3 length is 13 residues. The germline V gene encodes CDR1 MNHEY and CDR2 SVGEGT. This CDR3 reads CASSYSLDSEAFF. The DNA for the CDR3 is TGTGCCAGCAGTTACTCGTTGGACAGTGAAGCTTTCTTT.

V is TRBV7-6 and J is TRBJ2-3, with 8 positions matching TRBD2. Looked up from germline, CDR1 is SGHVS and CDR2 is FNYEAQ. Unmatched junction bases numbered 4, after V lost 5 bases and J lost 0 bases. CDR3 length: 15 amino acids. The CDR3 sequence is CASSGSGASTDTQYF. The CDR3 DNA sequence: TGTGCCAGCAGCGGTAGCGGGGCTAGCACAGATACGCAGTATTTT.

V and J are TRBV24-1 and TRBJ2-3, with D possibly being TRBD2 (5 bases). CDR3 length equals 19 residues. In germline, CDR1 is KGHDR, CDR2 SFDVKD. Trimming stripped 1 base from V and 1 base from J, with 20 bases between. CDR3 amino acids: CATSDLRIPKRDRTDTQYF. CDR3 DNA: TGTGCCACCAGTGATTTAAGAATCCCCAAACGGGATCGCACAGATACGCAGTATTTT.

The CDR3 loop is CASEGQGVTEAFF. The CDR3 coding sequence is TGTGCCAGCGAGGGACAGGGGGTCACTGAAGCTTTCTTT. V gene TRBV3-1 (or the pseudogene TRBV3-2) combines with J gene TRBJ1-1, with 11 bases identical to TRBD1. CDR3 size: 13 residues. The V gene end was trimmed by 8 bases and the J gene end by 4 bases; junction bases not matched to a gene: 3. CDR1 is LGHDT, CDR2 YNNKEL, per germline (reference sequence).

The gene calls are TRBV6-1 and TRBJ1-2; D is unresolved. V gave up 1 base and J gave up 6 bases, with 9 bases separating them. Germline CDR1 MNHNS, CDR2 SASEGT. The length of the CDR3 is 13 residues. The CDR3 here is CASSEGGRDGYTF. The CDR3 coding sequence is TGTGCCAGCAGTGAAGGAGGGCGGGATGGCTACACCTTC.

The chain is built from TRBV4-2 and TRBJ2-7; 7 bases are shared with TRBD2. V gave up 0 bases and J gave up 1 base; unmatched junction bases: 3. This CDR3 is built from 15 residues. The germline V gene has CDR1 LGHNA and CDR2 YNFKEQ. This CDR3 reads CASSQEPAGSYEQYF. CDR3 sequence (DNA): TGTGCCAGCAGCCAAGAGCCAGCGGGGTCCTACGAGCAGTACTTC.

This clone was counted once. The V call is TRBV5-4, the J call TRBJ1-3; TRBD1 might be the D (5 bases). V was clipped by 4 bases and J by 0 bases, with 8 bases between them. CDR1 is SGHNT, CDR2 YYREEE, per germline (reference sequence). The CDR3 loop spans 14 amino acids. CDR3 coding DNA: TGTGCCAGCAGCCTGACAGTCTCTGGAAACACCATATATTTT. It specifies CASSLTVSGNTIYF.

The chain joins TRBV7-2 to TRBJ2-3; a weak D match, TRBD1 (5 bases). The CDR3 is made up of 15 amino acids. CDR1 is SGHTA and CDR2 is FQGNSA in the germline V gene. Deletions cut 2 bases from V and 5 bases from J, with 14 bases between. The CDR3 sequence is CASSLSFGAQDTQYF. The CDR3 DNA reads TGTGCCAGCAGCTTAAGTTTTGGGGCCCAAGATACGCAGTATTTT.

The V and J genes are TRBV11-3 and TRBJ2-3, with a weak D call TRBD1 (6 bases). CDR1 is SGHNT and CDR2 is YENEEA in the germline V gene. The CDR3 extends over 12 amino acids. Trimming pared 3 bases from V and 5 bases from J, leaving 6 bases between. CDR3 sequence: CASSLTGDTQYF. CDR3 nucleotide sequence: TGTGCCAGCAGCTTGACAGGAGATACGCAGTATTTT.

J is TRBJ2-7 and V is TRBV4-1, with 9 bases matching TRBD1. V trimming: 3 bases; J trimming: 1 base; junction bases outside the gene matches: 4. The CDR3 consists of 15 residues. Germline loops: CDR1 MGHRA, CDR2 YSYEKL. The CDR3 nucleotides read TGCGCCAGCAGCCAGGACAGGGGTACATCCTACGAGCAGTACTTC. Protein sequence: CASSQDRGTSYEQYF.

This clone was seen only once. The CDR3 nucleotides are TGTGCCAGCAGCCCCGGGGGGCCGATCAATCAGCCCCAGCATTTT. It is translated as CASSPGGPINQPQHF. This chain links TRBV6-6 with TRBJ1-5; D may be TRBD1 (6 bases). CDR1 and CDR2 from the germline V gene are MNHNY and SVGAGI (reference sequence). The CDR3 is 15 amino acids. V lost 6 bases and J lost 3, with 15 bases in between.

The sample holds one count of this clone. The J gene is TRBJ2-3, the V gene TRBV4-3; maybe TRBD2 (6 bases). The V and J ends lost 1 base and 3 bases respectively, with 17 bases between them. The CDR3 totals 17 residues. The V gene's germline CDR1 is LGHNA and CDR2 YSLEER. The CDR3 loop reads CASSQGPALAVTDTQYF. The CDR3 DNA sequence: TGCGCCAGCAGCCAAGGCCCCGCATTAGCGGTTACAGATACGCAGTATTTT.

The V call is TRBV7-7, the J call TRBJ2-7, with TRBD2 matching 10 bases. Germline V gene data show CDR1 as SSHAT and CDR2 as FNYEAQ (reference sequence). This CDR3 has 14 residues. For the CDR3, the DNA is TGTGCTAGTTCCTATTCTAGCGGGAGCTACGAGCAGTACTTC. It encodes CASSYSSGSYEQYF.